Each of the 8 T cell receptor beta chains below was sequenced from the same sample in a study of cytomegalovirus exposure and HLA in healthy donors. Primers included in the PCR were 60 Vbeta and 13 Jbeta primers. Method: immunoSEQ multiplex PCR; TCRdb's copy keeps in-frame clones and lacks some. The repertoire consists of 120,000 or so clones, with roughly 70% occurring once and the leading ten covering approximately 3.8%. The source material was PBMCs. The receptors here all came from a young man in good health and CMV-seronegative.

The V call is TRBV18, the J call TRBJ2-2; D may be TRBD1 (6 bases). V lost 3 bases and J lost 6, with 14 bases in between. Looked up from germline, CDR1 is KGHSH and CDR2 is LQKENI. This CDR3 spans 15 amino acids. CDR3 sequence (DNA): TGTGCCAGCTCACCCCTAACAGGGTCTTCCGGGGAGCTGTTTTTT. Encoded protein: CASSPLTGSSGELFF.

Only one count was recorded for this clone. The chain links TRBV27 to TRBJ2-7; the D is unclear. Germline CDR1 MNHEY, CDR2 SMNVEV (reference sequence). Trimming took off 3 bases at V and 0 bases at J, with 9 bases between the two ends. This CDR3 has 14 amino acids. Written as DNA, the CDR3 is TGTGCCAGCAGTTTGTACTCGAGCTCCTACGAGCAGTACTTC. Encoded protein: CASSLYSSSYEQYF.

J is TRBJ2-5 and V is TRBV5-1, with 9 bases fitting TRBD1. Trimming at V came to 4 bases and at J to 2 bases, leaving 3 bases not matched to a gene. The CDR3 loop spans 14 amino acids. Germline V gene lookup returns CDR1 SGHRS and CDR2 YFSETQ. The CDR3 DNA reads TGCGCCAGCAGCGTAGGGACAGGGCAAGAGACCCAGTACTTC. It specifies CASSVGTGQETQYF.

This chain connects TRBV30 to TRBJ1-1; D unresolved. The germline V and J ends were trimmed by 0 bases and 3 bases, with 11 bases remaining between them. The germline V gene encodes CDR1 GTSNPN and CDR2 SVGIG (reference sequence). The CDR3 spans 14 residues. Here the CDR3 reads CAWSVRWSDTEAFF. The CDR3 DNA reads as TGTGCCTGGAGTGTACGCTGGAGTGACACTGAAGCTTTCTTT. The full variable domain, in which reference TRBV30 and TRBJ1-1 provide the parts outside the CDR3, is SQTIHQWPATLVQPVGSPLSLECTVEGTSNPNLYWYRQAAGRGLQLLFYSVGIGQISSEVPQNLSASRPQDRQFILSSKKLLLSDSGFYLCAWSVRWSDTEAFFGQGTRLTVV.

V gene TRBV28 combines with J gene TRBJ1-4; D possibly corresponds to TRBD1 (6 bases). The length of the CDR3 is 16 residues. Deletions cut 2 bases from V and 0 bases from J, with 10 bases between. CDR1 and CDR2 from the germline V gene are MDHEN and SYDVKM. CDR3 sequence reads: CASSLTGTATNEKLFF. The CDR3 region has the DNA TGTGCCAGCAGTTTAACAGGGACGGCAACTAATGAAAAACTGTTTTTT.

This chain uses TRBV20-1 with TRBJ2-1; D may be TRBD1 (5 bases). CDR3 length: 11 residues. CDR1 DFQATT and CDR2 SNEGSKA come from the germline V gene (reference sequence). Trimming cost V 2 bases and J 8 bases, with 7 bases left between them. CDR3 residues: CSARQGHEQFF. The CDR3 DNA follows: TGCAGTGCTAGACAGGGCCATGAGCAGTTCTTC.

The rearrangement uses TRBV10-3 and TRBJ2-5; D remains ambiguous. The J call is in doubt because the DNA end fits TRBJ2-7 better. The CDR3 is 16 amino acids. Germline V gene lookup returns CDR1 ENHRY and CDR2 SYGVKD. The CDR3 sequence is CAISESTYPSSYEQYF. The CDR3 DNA sequence: TGTGCCATCAGTGAGTCAACTTACCCTAGCTCCTACGAGCAGTACTTC.

J is TRBJ2-3 and V is TRBV2, with D maybe TRBD2 (5 bases). Looked up from germline, CDR1 is SNHLY and CDR2 is FYNNEI. V gave up 6 bases and J gave up 4 bases, with 17 bases separating them. The CDR3 covers 15 residues. CDR3 DNA: TGTGCCAGCAGGGAGGACGGCCCGAGGCCAGATACGCAGTATTTT. Residues: CASREDGPRPDTQYF.